Listed below are T cell receptor beta chains from one sample, sequenced in a study of blood T cell repertoires in COVID-19. Libraries were prepared by immunoSEQ multiplex PCR; TCRdb keeps only in-frame clonotypes and omits some of them. This sample carries about 190,000 clones, around four fifths of them seen once, and the ten largest clones take about 20%. Material: peripheral blood. The origin of the receptors is a human donor in a cohort sampled during active COVID-19. Both conserved end residues are part of each CDR3.

v_gene,j_gene,CDR3aa
TRBV28,TRBJ1-4,CASSLYGKNNEKLFF
TRBV5-4,TRBJ1-2,CASSIGQGGNSYGYTF
TRBV27,TRBJ1-6,CATRPGTHSSSPLHF
TRBV29-1,TRBJ1-5,CSVEDPTEGQPQHF
TRBV19,TRBJ2-2,CASSRDWNLPRLFF
TRBV7-7,TRBJ2-5,CASSLDGTRAGAQYF
TRBV27,TRBJ1-5,CASSSLADNQPQHF
TRBV27,TRBJ2-3,CASGWGDGTDTQYF
TRBV19,TRBJ1-5,CASSIVENDQPQHF
TRBV1,TRBJ1-1,CTSSQEGLSNTEAFF
TRBV2,TRBJ2-5,CASSEAPGFRETQYF
TRBV28,TRBJ2-3,CASWNSGGPGTDTQYF
TRBV5-4,TRBJ2-7,CAISDRSYEQYF
TRBV9,TRBJ2-2,CASSVAGASTGELFF
TRBV19,TRBJ1-5,CASIGGSHQPQHF
TRBV5-1,TRBJ1-2,CASSLGQNYGYTF
TRBV6-6,TRBJ1-1,CASSFSGLGSTEAFF
TRBV5-4,TRBJ1-2,CASSQRTDGYTF
TRBV6-5,TRBJ2-3,CASSPGHQNTDTQYF
TRBV2,TRBJ1-1,CASSEGGIMNTEAFF
TRBV18,TRBJ2-5,CASSPPRLAVSPREETQYF